The clone carrying this TCR beta chain occurred many times. Its antigen is not known. These data belong to a study of post-analysis software for immune sequencing data. Across the whole study: The disease courses covered relapsing-remitting, secondary progressive and progressive-relapsing multiple sclerosis.

Study-level findings and limits: Those with multiple sclerosis, the patient group, showed significantly lower normalized Chao1 diversity than controls. In patients, TRBV5-6, TRBV5-1 and TRBV20-1 belonged to five TRBV segments found more frequently than in controls.

Sequencing libraries made from TCR beta cDNA carried unique molecular identifiers. TCRdb redid the calling of the PCR reads with MiXCR, one entry per CDR3 protein. The repertoire holds approximately 260,000 distinct CDR3 sequences, with 36% as singletons. Germline V CDR1 and CDR2: MNHNY, SVGAGI (reference sequence). The CDR3 has 11 amino acids. V was shortened by 6 bases and J by 8 bases, with 7 bases between the two germline ends. This sequence joins TRBV6-6 and TRBJ1-4; unclear D gene. The sequenced material came from blood. The sequence was obtained from a girl aged 10-17 years with multiple sclerosis. The CDR3 protein is CASRRQEKLFF. Written as DNA, the CDR3 is TGTGCCAGCAGGAGACAAGAAAAACTGTTTTTT.